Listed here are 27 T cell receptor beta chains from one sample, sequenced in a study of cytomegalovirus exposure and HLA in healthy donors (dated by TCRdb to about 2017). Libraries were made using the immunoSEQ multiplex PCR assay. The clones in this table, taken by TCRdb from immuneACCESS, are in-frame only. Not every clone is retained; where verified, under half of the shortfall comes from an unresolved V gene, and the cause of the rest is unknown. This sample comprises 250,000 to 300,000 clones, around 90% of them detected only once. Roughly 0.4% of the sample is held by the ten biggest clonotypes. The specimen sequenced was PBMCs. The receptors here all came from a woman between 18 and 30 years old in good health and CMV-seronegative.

In nucleotides, the CDR3 is TGTGCCAGCATAGGGGGGGCGGGTGGTACGCAGTATTTT. Its translation: CASIGGAGGTQYF. The chain is built from TRBV27 and TRBJ2-3; D perhaps matches TRBD2 (7 bases). The germline gives CDR1 MNHEY, CDR2 SMNVEV (reference sequence). This CDR3 region has 13 residues. Deletions cut 7 bases from V and 8 bases from J, with 16 bases between.

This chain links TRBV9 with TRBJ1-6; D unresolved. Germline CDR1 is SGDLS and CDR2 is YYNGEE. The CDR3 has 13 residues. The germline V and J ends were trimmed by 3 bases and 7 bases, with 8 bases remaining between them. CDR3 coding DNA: TGTGCCAGCAGCGACAGAGAGAATTCACCCCTCCACTTT. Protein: CASSDRENSPLHF.

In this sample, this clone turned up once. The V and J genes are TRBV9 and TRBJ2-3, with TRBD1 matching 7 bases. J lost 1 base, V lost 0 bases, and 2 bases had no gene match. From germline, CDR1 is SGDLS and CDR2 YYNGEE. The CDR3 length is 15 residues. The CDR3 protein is CASSVEGTGTDTQYF. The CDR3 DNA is TGTGCCAGCAGCGTAGAGGGGACAGGCACAGATACGCAGTATTTT.

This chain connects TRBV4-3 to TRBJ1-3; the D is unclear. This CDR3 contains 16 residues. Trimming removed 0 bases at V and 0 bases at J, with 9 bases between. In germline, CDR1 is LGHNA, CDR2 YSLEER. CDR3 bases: TGCGCCAGCAGCCAAGACGGGAGGGTCTCTGGAAACACCATATATTTT. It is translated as CASSQDGRVSGNTIYF.

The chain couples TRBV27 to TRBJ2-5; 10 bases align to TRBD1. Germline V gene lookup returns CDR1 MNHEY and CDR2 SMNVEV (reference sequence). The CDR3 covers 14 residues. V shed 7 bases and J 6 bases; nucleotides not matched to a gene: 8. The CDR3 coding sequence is TGTGCCAGCAACCCGGGACAGGGGACCAAGACCCAGTACTTC. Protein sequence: CASNPGQGTKTQYF.

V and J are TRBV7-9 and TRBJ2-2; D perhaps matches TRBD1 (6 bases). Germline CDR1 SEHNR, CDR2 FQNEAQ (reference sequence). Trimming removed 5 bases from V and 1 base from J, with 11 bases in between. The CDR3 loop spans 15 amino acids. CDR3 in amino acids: CASSLTGMNTGELFF. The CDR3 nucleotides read TGTGCCAGCAGCCTCACAGGGATGAACACCGGGGAGCTGTTTTTT.

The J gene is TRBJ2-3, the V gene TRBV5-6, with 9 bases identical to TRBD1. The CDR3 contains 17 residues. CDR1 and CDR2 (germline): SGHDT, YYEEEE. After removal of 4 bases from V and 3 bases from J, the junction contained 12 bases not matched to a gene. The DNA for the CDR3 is TGTGCCAGCAGCACAGGACAGGGGTGGTTTGAGACAGATACGCAGTATTTT. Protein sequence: CASSTGQGWFETDTQYF.

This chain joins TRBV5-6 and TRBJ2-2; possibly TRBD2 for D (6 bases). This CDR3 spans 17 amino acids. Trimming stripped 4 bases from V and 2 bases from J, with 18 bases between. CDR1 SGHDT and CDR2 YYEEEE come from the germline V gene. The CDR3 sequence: CASSHPLGLQNTGELFF. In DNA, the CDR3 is TGTGCCAGCAGCCACCCGCTCGGACTACAAAACACCGGGGAGCTGTTTTTT.

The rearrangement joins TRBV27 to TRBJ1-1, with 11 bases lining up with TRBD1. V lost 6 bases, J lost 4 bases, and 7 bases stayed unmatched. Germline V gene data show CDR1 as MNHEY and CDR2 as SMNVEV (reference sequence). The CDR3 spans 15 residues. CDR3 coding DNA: TGTGCCAGCAGAAGAGCCGGGACAGGGGGCACTGAAGCTTTCTTT. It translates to CASRRAGTGGTEAFF.

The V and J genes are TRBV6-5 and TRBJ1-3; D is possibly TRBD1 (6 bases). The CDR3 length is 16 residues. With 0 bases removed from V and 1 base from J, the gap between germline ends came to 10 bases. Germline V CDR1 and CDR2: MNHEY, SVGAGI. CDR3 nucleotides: TGTGCCAGCAGTTACTCAGGGGGAAGGTCTGGAAACACCATATATTTT. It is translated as CASSYSGGRSGNTIYF.

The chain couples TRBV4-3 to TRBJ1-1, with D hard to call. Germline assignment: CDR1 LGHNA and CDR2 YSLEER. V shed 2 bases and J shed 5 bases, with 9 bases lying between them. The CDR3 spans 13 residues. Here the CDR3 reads CASSQLLRTEAFF. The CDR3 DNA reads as TGCGCCAGCAGCCAATTACTCCGAACTGAAGCTTTCTTT.

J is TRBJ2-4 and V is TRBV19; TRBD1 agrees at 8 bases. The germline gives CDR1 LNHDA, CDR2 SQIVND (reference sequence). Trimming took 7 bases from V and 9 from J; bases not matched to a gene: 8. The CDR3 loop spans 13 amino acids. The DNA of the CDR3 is TGTGCCAGTACTCAACAGGGGGTGTTCATTCAGTACTTC. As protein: CASTQQGVFIQYF.

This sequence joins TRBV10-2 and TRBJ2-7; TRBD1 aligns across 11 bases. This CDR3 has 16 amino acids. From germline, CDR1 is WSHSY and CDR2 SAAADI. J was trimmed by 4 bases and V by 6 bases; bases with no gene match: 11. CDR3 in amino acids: CASSAPGTGGLYEQYF. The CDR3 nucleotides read TGCGCCAGCAGCGCTCCGGGGACAGGGGGATTGTACGAGCAGTACTTC.

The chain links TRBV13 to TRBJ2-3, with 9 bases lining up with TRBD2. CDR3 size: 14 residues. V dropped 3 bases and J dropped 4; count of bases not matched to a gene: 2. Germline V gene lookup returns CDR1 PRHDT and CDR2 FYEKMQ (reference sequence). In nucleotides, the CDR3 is TGTGCCAGCAGCTTCGCGGGGGGGCCAGATACGCAGTATTTT. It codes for CASSFAGGPDTQYF.

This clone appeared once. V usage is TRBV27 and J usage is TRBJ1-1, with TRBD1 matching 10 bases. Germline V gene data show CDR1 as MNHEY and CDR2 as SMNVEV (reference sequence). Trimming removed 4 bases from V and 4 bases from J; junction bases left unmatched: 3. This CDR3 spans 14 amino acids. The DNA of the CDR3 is TGTGCCAGCAGTTCCCGACAGGGGGCCACTGAAGCTTTCTTT. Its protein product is CASSSRQGATEAFF.

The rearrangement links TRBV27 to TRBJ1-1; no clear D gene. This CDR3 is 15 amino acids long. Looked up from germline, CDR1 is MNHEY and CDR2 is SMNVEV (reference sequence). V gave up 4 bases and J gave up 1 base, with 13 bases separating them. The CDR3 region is CASSSRFDQNTEAFF. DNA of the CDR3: TGTGCCAGCAGTTCGAGGTTCGATCAGAACACTGAAGCTTTCTTT.

The CDR3 region is CAGANRNYGYTF. DNA of the CDR3: TGTGCCGGGGCGAACAGAAACTATGGCTACACCTTC. J is TRBJ1-2 and V is TRBV7-9; a possible D gene is TRBD1 (5 bases). The CDR3 extends over 12 amino acids. Per the germline V gene, CDR1 is SEHNR and CDR2 is FQNEAQ (reference sequence). V lost 11 bases, J lost 2 bases, and 12 bases lay in between. Complete variable domain (other parts from reference TRBV7-9 and TRBJ1-2): DTGVSQNPRHKITKRGQNVTFRCDPISEHNRLYWYRQTLGQGPEFLTYFQNEAQLEKSRLLSDRFSAERPKGSFSTLEIQRTEQGDSAMYLCAGANRNYGYTFGSGTRLTVV.

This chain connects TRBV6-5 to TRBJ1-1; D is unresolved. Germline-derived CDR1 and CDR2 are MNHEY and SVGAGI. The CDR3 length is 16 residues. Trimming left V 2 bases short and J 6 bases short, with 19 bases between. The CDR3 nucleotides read TGTGCCAGCAGTTACGGAGGATATCAGACTGTAGCTGAAGCTTTCTTT. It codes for CASSYGGYQTVAEAFF.

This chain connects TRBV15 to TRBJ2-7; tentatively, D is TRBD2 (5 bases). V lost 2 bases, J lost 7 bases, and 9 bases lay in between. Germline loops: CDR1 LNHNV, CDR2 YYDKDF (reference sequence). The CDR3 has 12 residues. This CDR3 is CATSRPRGEQYF. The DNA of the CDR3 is TGTGCCACCAGCAGACCCAGAGGGGAGCAGTACTTC. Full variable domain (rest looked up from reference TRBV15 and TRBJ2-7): DAMVIQNPRYQVTQFGKPVTLSCSQTLNHNVMYWYQQKSSQAPKLLFHYYDKDFNNEADTPDNFQSRRPNTSFCFLDIRSPGLGDTAMYLCATSRPRGEQYFGPGTRLTVT.

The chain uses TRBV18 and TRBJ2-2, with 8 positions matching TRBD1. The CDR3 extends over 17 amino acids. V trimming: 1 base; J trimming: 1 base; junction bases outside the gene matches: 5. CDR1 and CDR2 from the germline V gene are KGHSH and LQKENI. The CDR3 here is CASSPRTGILNTGELFF. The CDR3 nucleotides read TGTGCCAGCTCACCACGGACAGGGATTCTGAACACCGGGGAGCTGTTTTTT.

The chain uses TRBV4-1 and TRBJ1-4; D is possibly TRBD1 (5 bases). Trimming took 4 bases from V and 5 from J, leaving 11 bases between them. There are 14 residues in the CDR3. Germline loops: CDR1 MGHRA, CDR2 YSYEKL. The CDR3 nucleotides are TGCGCCAGCAGCCTCACGGCAGGGAATGAAAAACTGTTTTTT. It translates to CASSLTAGNEKLFF.

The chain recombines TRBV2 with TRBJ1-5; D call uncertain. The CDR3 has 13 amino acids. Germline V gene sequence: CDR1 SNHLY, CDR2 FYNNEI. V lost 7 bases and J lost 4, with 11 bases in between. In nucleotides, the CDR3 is TGTGCCAGCACCGGGATTGGGAATCAGCCCCAGCATTTT. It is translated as CASTGIGNQPQHF.

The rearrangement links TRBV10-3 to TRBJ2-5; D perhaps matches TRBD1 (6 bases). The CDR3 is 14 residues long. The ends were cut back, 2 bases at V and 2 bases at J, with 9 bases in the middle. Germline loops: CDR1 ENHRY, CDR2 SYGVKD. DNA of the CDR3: TGTGCCATCAGTGAGGGACAGAGTCAAGAGACCCAGTACTTC. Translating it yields CAISEGQSQETQYF.

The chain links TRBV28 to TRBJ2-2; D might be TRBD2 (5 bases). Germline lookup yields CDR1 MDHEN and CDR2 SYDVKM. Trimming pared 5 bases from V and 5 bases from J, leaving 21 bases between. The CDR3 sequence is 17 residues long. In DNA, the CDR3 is TGTGCCAGCAGTCCCGTCATCGCGGGCGGGTGGACCGGGGAGCTGTTTTTT. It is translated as CASSPVIAGGWTGELFF.

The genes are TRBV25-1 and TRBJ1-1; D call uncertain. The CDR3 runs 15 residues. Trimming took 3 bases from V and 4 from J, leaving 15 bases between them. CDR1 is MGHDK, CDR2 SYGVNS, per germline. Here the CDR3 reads CASSDPHNRGTEAFF. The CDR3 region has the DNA TGTGCCAGCAGTGACCCCCATAACCGGGGCACTGAAGCTTTCTTT.

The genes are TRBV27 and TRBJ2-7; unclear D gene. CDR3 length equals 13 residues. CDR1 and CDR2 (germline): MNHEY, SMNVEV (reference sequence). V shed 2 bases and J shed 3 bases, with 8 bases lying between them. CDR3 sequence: CASSLGPLYEQYV. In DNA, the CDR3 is TGTGCCAGCAGTTTAGGGCCACTCTACGAGCAGTACGTC.

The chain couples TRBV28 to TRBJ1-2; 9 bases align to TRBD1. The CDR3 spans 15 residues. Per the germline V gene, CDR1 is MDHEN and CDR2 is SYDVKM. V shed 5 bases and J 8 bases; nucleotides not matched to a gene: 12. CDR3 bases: TGTGCCAGCAGTCCGGTGGGGACAGGGTCGGAGGGCTACACCTTC. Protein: CASSPVGTGSEGYTF.